A selection of T cell receptor beta chains follows, all from one sample in a study of T-cell reconstitution after alpha-beta-depleted transplantation in children. MiXCR, run by TCRdb on the PCR reads, gives a single entry per CDR3 protein. The sample holds approximately 200,000 distinct CDR3 sequences, roughly 6.3% seen once. Sample: PBMCs, taken before TCRalphabeta/CD19-depleted stem cell transplant. The receptors come from a girl less than two years old with combined immunodeficiency, due to receive a stem cell transplant. The CDR3 runs from the conserved cysteine through the conserved F or W. A D gene is named only where the DNA matches it firmly. Clone sizes are given selectively: once, few, many, or a class where the clone is expanded.

>TRBV28|NA|NA|TRBJ1-3
TGTGCCAGCAGTAGGGAGTCCAACTCTGGAAACACCATATATTTT
CASSRESNSGNTIYF
>TRBV7-2|NA|many|TRBJ2-7
TGTGCCAGCAGCTTAGATTATGCCAGCTACGAGCAGTACTTC
CASSLDYASYEQYF
>TRBV29-1|NA|NA|TRBJ1-5
TGCAGCGTTAATCCGGGGGTCACCCAGCATTTT
CSVNPGVTQHF
>TRBV15|TRBD1|many|TRBJ2-1
TGTGCCACCAGCAGAAGACAGGGTGAGCAGTTCTTC
CATSRRQGEQFF
>TRBV18|NA|NA|TRBJ2-1
TGTGCCAGCTCACCACCGGAGAGAGAAGAGGTTATCGGCGATGAGCAGTTCTTC
CASSPPEREEVIGDEQFF
>TRBV7-6|NA|many|TRBJ2-2
TGTGCCAGCAGCTTCCCTATAACCGGGGAGCTGTTTTTT
CASSFPITGELFF
>TRBV7-6|TRBD2|many|TRBJ2-1
TGTGCCAGCAGCCCACGGGGACTAGCTTTTTCCTACAATGAGCAGTTCTTC
CASSPRGLAFSYNEQFF
>TRBV12-3/TRBV12-4|NA|many|TRBJ2-7
TGTGCCAGCAGTTTTGACGGCATCTACGAGCAGTACTTC
CASSFDGIYEQYF
>TRBV5-1|TRBD1|many|TRBJ2-7
TGCGCCAGCAGCTTGGGAAGGGGGCCCTACGAGCAGTACTTC
CASSLGRGPYEQYF
>TRBV10-3|TRBD2|many|TRBJ2-7
TGTGCCTCTGTAAGCGGGAGAGCTTCGTACGAGCAGTACTTC
CASVSGRASYEQYF
>TRBV2|TRBD1|many|TRBJ1-1
TGTGCCAGCAGTGAAGGGGACAGGCTGAACACTGAAGCTTTCTTT
CASSEGDRLNTEAFF
>TRBV12-3/TRBV12-4|NA|many|TRBJ2-5
TGTGCCAGCCAACGGAAGGGGATGCGGGAGACCCAGTACTTC
CASQRKGMRETQYF
>TRBV28|TRBD1|many|TRBJ2-7
TGTGCCAGCAGTTTATGGGCAGGGGGAAGGTACGAGCAGTACTTC
CASSLWAGGRYEQYF
>TRBV7-9|TRBD1|NA|TRBJ2-7
TGTGCCAGCAGCGACAGGGGTGGCTACGAGCAGTACTTC
CASSDRGGYEQYF
>TRBV20-1|NA|few|TRBJ2-5
TGCAGTGCTAGACGGAGTCTGATCCAAGAGACCCAGTACTTC
CSARRSLIQETQYF
>TRBV7-9|NA|many|TRBJ2-5
TGTGCCAGCAGCTTCGGCGGGGAAGAGACCCAGTACTTC
CASSFGGEETQYF
>TRBV6-5|TRBD1|few|TRBJ1-1
TGTGCCAGCAGTTACGCAGGGGGCGCGGGCACTGAAGCTTTCTTT
CASSYAGGAGTEAFF
>TRBV7-2|NA|many|TRBJ2-1
TGTGCCAGCAGCTCCCTAGGACTACTGGGCGAGCAGTTCTTC
CASSSLGLLGEQFF
>TRBV7-6|NA|few|TRBJ2-7
TGTGCCAGCAGCTCCGGACTTCTCTACGAGCAGTACTTC
CASSSGLLYEQYF
>TRBV28|NA|many|TRBJ2-2
TGTGCCAGCAGTTGGGCAGGGGCCGGGGAGCTGTTTTTT
CASSWAGAGELFF
>TRBV7-2|TRBD2|NA|TRBJ2-7
TGTGCCAGCAGCTTAGCCGCCAGCTCTAGCGGCCTCTCCTACGAGCAGTACTTC
CASSLAASSSGLSYEQYF
>TRBV20-1|TRBD2|few|TRBJ2-7
TGCAGTGCTAGTCTAGCTAGCGGCTCCTACGAGCAGTACTTC
CSASLASGSYEQYF
>TRBV4-3|NA|many|TRBJ1-6
TGCGCCAGCGCGCGCCGCGGGCTCCTCGCTTATAATTCACCCCTCCACTTT
CASARRGLLAYNSPLHF
>TRBV6-2/TRBV6-3|TRBD2|many|TRBJ2-7
TGTGCCAGCAGAAAACCGGGACTAGCCTACGAGCAGTACTTC
CASRKPGLAYEQYF
>TRBV6-5|NA|many|TRBJ2-1
TGTGCCAGCAGCCGACTAGGTCATCGCGGCAATGAGCAGTTCTTC
CASSRLGHRGNEQFF
>TRBV12-3/TRBV12-4|TRBD1|NA|TRBJ2-2
TGTGCCAGCATTGAGGGGGCCCCTCCCGGGGAGCTGTTTTTT
CASIEGAPPGELFF
>TRBV7-9|TRBD1|many|TRBJ2-2
TGTGCCAGCAGCTTAGTAGCAGACGTCGGACAGGGCAACACCGGGGAGCTGTTTTTT
CASSLVADVGQGNTGELFF
>TRBV5-1|NA|many|TRBJ1-2
TGCGCCAGCAGCTTGGGGGCCGGGGACTATGGCTACACCTTC
CASSLGAGDYGYTF
>TRBV24-1|NA|many|TRBJ2-3
TGTGCCACCAGTGATCCGGCGGGGACAGATACGCAGTATTTT
CATSDPAGTDTQYF
>TRBV10-3|NA|many|TRBJ1-2
TGTGCCATCAGTGAGACAGGTGACAACTATGGCTACACCTTC
CAISETGDNYGYTF
>TRBV20-1|NA|many|TRBJ1-1
TGCAGTGCTAGGTCAGGGAAGGACACTGAAGCTTTCTTT
CSARSGKDTEAFF
>TRBV29-1|NA|NA|TRBJ2-7
TGCAGCGTTGAAGGGGGGGGGCGACTGTACTTC
CSVEGGGRLYF
>TRBV7-3|NA|many|TRBJ2-3
TGTGCCAGCAGCTCCCGGGGAGGGGGCACCACAGATACGCAGTATTTT
CASSSRGGGTTDTQYF
>TRBV27|TRBD1|many|TRBJ1-1
TGTGCCAGCAATCAGGGACAGGAAGCTTTCTTT
CASNQGQEAFF
>TRBV6-4|TRBD1|many|TRBJ1-2
TGTGCCAGCAGTATTGGGTCACCGGGACAGGGGATCTATGGCTACACCTTC
CASSIGSPGQGIYGYTF
>TRBV5-1|NA|many|TRBJ2-7
TGCGCCAGCAGCTTGGCAGGCTATGCCTACGAGCAGTACTTC
CASSLAGYAYEQYF
>TRBV3-1|NA|many|TRBJ2-6
TGTGCCAGCGTCCACTCTGGGGCCAACGTCCTGACTTTC
CASVHSGANVLTF
>TRBV5-5|TRBD1|NA|TRBJ1-2
TGTGCCAGCAGCCCTGGGGTGGGACAGGGTGAGGGCTACACCTTC
CASSPGVGQGEGYTF
>TRBV29-1|TRBD1|many|TRBJ2-2
TGCAGCGTTGGAGGGACAGGGGTGGAACCCGGGGAGCTGTTTTTT
CSVGGTGVEPGELFF
>TRBV12-3/TRBV12-4|NA|many|TRBJ1-3
TGTGCCAGCAGTTTAGGGACGCCCAGCTCTGGAAACACCATATATTTT
CASSLGTPSSGNTIYF
>TRBV10-3|NA|many|TRBJ1-1
TGTGCCATCAGTGCTGTTGGAGGAGGCACTGAAGCTTTCTTT
CAISAVGGGTEAFF
>TRBV29-1|TRBD1|once|TRBJ1-2
TGCAGCGTTGAAGCTGATAGGACAGGGTATGGCTACACCTTC
CSVEADRTGYGYTF
>TRBV11-2|TRBD1|many|TRBJ2-5
TGTGCCAAAGGGCAGGGGGCGGAGACCCAGTACTTC
CAKGQGAETQYF
>TRBV15|NA|many|TRBJ1-2
TGTGCCACCAGCAGAGATTTAACGGAATATGGCTACACCTTC
CATSRDLTEYGYTF
>TRBV29-1|NA|many|TRBJ2-1
TGCAGCGTTGAAGCTCGGCTTAGTGGGTACAATGAGCAGTTCTTC
CSVEARLSGYNEQFF
>TRBV28|TRBD1|many|TRBJ2-5
TGTGCCAGCAGTTCCCCGGGACAGGCCCTCCAAGAGACCCAGTACTTC
CASSSPGQALQETQYF
>TRBV4-3|TRBD2|many|TRBJ2-1
TGCGCCAGCAGCCTAAGCGGGGCCAGCTCCTACAATGAGCAGTTCTTC
CASSLSGASSYNEQFF
>TRBV3-1|TRBD2|many|TRBJ2-7
TGTGCCAGCAGCCTGGGACTAGCGGGATTCGAGCAGTACTTC
CASSLGLAGFEQYF
>TRBV5-5|NA|many|TRBJ2-7
TGTGCCAGCAGCTTCCGGGACGGGACCTACGAGCAGTACTTC
CASSFRDGTYEQYF
>TRBV12-3/TRBV12-4|NA|few|TRBJ2-1
TGTGCCAGCAGTTTTTTACCGGGGGACAATGAGCAGTTCTTC
CASSFLPGDNEQFF
>TRBV4-3|NA|many|TRBJ1-3
TGCGCCAGCAGCCCGGAGGACATCTCCGGAAACACCATATATTTT
CASSPEDISGNTIYF
>TRBV18|NA|many|TRBJ2-7
TGTGCCAGCTCACCAGCTAGCGCCAGCTCCTACGAGCAGTACTTC
CASSPASASSYEQYF
>TRBV12-3/TRBV12-4|NA|many|TRBJ2-7
TGTGCCAGCAGCCCCTCTCCTACTAACTACGAGCAGTACTTC
CASSPSPTNYEQYF
>TRBV29-1|NA|many|TRBJ2-5
TGCAGCGCCCGGGCCCTCCTGGAGACCCAGTACTTC
CSARALLETQYF
>TRBV19|TRBD1|few|TRBJ2-1
TGTGCCAGTAGTATAGGGACAGGCGGTGAGCAGTTCTTC
CASSIGTGGEQFF
>TRBV3-1|TRBD1|many|TRBJ2-7
TGTGCCAGCAGCCAAGATGGTGACAGGGTCTCCTACGAGCAGTACTTC
CASSQDGDRVSYEQYF
>TRBV28|TRBD2|many|TRBJ2-5
TGTGCCAGCAGTTTTACCGCGGGAGGGGGCAACGGAGAGACCCAGTACTTC
CASSFTAGGGNGETQYF
>TRBV5-1|TRBD2|many|TRBJ2-7
TGCGCCAGCGGGGGGACTAGCGGGGCGGCCACCTACGAGCAGTACTTC
CASGGTSGAATYEQYF
>TRBV11-3|NA|many|TRBJ2-1
TGTGCCAGCAGACCCAGACTAGGGCCCGAGCAGTTCTTC
CASRPRLGPEQFF
>TRBV11-2|TRBD1|many|TRBJ1-2
TGTGCCAGCAGCTTAGATGGCGACAGGGAAAGGGGCTATGGCTACACCTTC
CASSLDGDRERGYGYTF